One sample yielded the 14 T cell receptor beta chains listed below, sequenced in a study of beta chain features in type 1 diabetes. Reverse transcription of all isolated RNA meant that expressed TCRB transcripts were sequenced. Only in-frame clones appear in the TCRdb table, and some are missing; sequencing was by immunoSEQ multiplex PCR. The sample holds 850,000 to 900,000 clones, about a sixth seen once. The sequenced sample consisted of naive CD4+ T cells from blood. The receptors stem from a young woman in good health.

This clone was recorded a few times. The chain is built from TRBV4-2 and TRBJ2-1; D not resolved. CDR3 size: 13 residues. The ends were cut back, 1 base at V and 9 bases at J, with 10 bases in the middle. CDR1 and CDR2 from the germline V gene are LGHNA and YNFKEQ. This CDR3 is CASSQASSGEQFF. The CDR3 bases are TGTGCCAGCAGCCAAGCGTCCTCGGGTGAGCAGTTCTTC.

This clone appeared a few times. The CDR3 sequence is CASSFWDGGSETQYF. DNA of the CDR3: TGCGCCAGCAGCTTCTGGGACGGGGGCTCGGAGACCCAGTACTTC. The rearrangement uses TRBV5-1 and TRBJ2-5; D may match TRBD1 or TRBD2 (6 bases each). Germline CDR1 SGHRS, CDR2 YFSETQ. V was shortened by 2 bases and J by 5 bases, with 16 bases between the two germline ends. The CDR3 is 15 amino acids. The complete variable domain, with remaining parts taken from reference TRBV5-1 and TRBJ2-5, reads KAGVTQTPRYLIKTRGQQVTLSCSPISGHRSVSWYQQTPGQGLQFLFEYFSETQRNKGNFPGRFSGRQFSNSRSEMNVSTLELGDSALYLCASSFWDGGSETQYFGPGTRLLVL.

Comments on this clone: Other DNA variants within this sample encode the same CDR3. This chain links TRBV5-1 with TRBJ2-2, with no clear D. From germline, CDR1 is SGHRS and CDR2 YFSETQ. Trimming took 4 bases from V and 5 from J, leaving 15 bases between them. This CDR3 comprises 15 residues. This CDR3 is CASSLGTLGTGELFF. The CDR3 DNA follows: TGCGCCAGCAGCCTCGGTACCCTAGGGACCGGGGAGCTGTTTTTT.

There are a few counts of this clone. This chain uses TRBV7-6 with TRBJ2-3; 7 bases are shared with TRBD2. CDR3 length: 17 residues. Germline CDR1 and CDR2: SGHVS and FNYEAQ. The trim removed 0 bases at V and 5 bases at J, leaving 11 bases unmatched. The CDR3 DNA sequence: TGTGCCAGCAGCTTAGCGATGGCGGGAGTTGGTCAAGATACGCAGTATTTT. It codes for CASSLAMAGVGQDTQYF. The variable domain in full, completed from reference TRBV7-6 and TRBJ2-3, reads GAGVSQSPRYKVTKRGQDVALRCDPISGHVSLYWYRQALGQGPEFLTYFNYEAQQDKSGLPNDRFSAERPEGSISTLTIQRTEQRDSAMYRCASSLAMAGVGQDTQYFGPGTRLTVL.

V and J are TRBV5-1 and TRBJ2-2; no clear D gene. Germline CDR1 SGHRS, CDR2 YFSETQ. V lost 0 bases and J lost 5, with 8 bases in between. The length of the CDR3 is 14 residues. The CDR3 region has the DNA TGCGCCAGCAGCTTGGTCTGGGTAACCGGGGAGCTGTTTTTT. Its translation is CASSLVWVTGELFF.

This chain joins TRBV2 and TRBJ1-5; TRBD1 agrees at 7 bases. Germline CDR1 SNHLY, CDR2 FYNNEI. The CDR3 spans 13 residues. V trimming: 7 bases; J trimming: 2 bases; junction bases outside the gene matches: 2. CDR3 coding DNA: TGTGCCAGCACCGGACAGGGCAATCAGCCCCAGCATTTT. Translation: CASTGQGNQPQHF. The full variable domain, with the rest looked up from reference TRBV2 and TRBJ1-5, is EPEVTQTPSHQVTQMGQEVILRCVPISNHLYFYWYRQILGQKVEFLVSFYNNEISEKSEIFDDQFSVERPDGSNFTLKIRSTKLEDSAMYFCASTGQGNQPQHFGDGTRLSIL.

This clone was counted a few times. The V call is TRBV9, the J call TRBJ2-7; D unclear. The CDR3 totals 15 residues. With 6 bases removed from V and 5 bases from J, the gap between germline ends came to 21 bases. CDR1 SGDLS and CDR2 YYNGEE come from the germline V gene. The CDR3, as DNA: TGTGCCAGCAACCTTTTCGCGTTTGATAGGAACGAGCAGTACTTC. Its protein product is CASNLFAFDRNEQYF. The whole variable domain, remainder taken from reference TRBV9 and TRBJ2-7, is DSGVTQTPKHLITATGQRVTLRCSPRSGDLSVYWYQQSLDQGLQFLIQYYNGEERAKGNILERFSAQQFPDLHSELNLSSLELGDSALYFCASNLFAFDRNEQYFGPGTRLTVT.

In its sample, this clone was seen a few times. The chain employs TRBV5-6 and TRBJ1-2; D gene ambiguous. The germline V and J ends were trimmed by 2 bases and 2 bases, with 7 bases remaining between them. The CDR3 consists of 13 residues. Germline CDR1 and CDR2: SGHDT and YYEEEE. The DNA of the CDR3 is TGTGCCAGCAGCTTACGGCGGAACTATGGCTACACCTTC. Its protein product is CASSLRRNYGYTF.

The chain combines TRBV29-1 with TRBJ2-3, with 11 bases that match TRBD2. Germline CDR1 SQVTM, CDR2 ANQGSEA. Trimming took 5 bases from V and 2 from J; bases not matched to a gene: 6. The CDR3 totals 15 residues. CDR3 nucleotide sequence: TGCAGCGTTTACCGACTAGCGGGATACACAGATACGCAGTATTTT. It yields the protein CSVYRLAGYTDTQYF.

This rearrangement joins TRBV13 to TRBJ1-5; D call uncertain. CDR3 size: 13 residues. Trimming took off 4 bases at V and 4 bases at J, with 8 bases between the two ends. CDR1 and CDR2 from the germline V gene are PRHDT and FYEKMQ (reference sequence). For the CDR3, the DNA is TGTGCCAGCAGCTCTAGACGGAATCAGCCCCAGCATTTT. Translated, it gives CASSSRRNQPQHF.

This clone was seen a handful of times. The rearrangement links TRBV10-3 to TRBJ2-6, with D hard to call. V was shortened by 3 bases and J by 0 bases, with 12 bases between the two germline ends. The CDR3 has 17 amino acids. Germline V gene sequence: CDR1 ENHRY, CDR2 SYGVKD. CDR3 DNA sequence: TGTGCCATCAGTGATTTAGGGAAGAGCTCTGGGGCCAACGTCCTGACTTTC. Translated, it gives CAISDLGKSSGANVLTF.

The V and J genes are TRBV10-3 and TRBJ2-1, with 10 bases fitting TRBD2. Unmatched junction bases numbered 23, after V lost 10 bases and J lost 8 bases. The length of the CDR3 is 18 residues. Per germline, CDR1 ENHRY and CDR2 SYGVKD. The CDR3 is CATDPTTFGAGGPDEQFF. The CDR3 DNA is TGTGCCACCGATCCAACAACCTTTGGAGCGGGAGGGCCCGATGAGCAGTTCTTC.

J is TRBJ1-2 and V is TRBV5-1; 10 bases fit TRBD1. Germline V gene data show CDR1 as SGHRS and CDR2 as YFSETQ. V gave up 1 base and J gave up 7 bases; unmatched junction bases: 4. The CDR3 covers 14 residues. CDR3 protein: CASSLTGTGVGYTF. For the CDR3, the DNA is TGCGCCAGCAGCTTGACCGGGACAGGGGTTGGCTACACCTTC.

This clone has a count of ten or more. J is TRBJ2-2 and V is TRBV7-2; D ambiguous. The CDR3 is 11 residues long. The V gene lost 0 bases and the J gene lost 7 bases, with 0 bases spanning the gap. Germline V gene data show CDR1 as SGHTA and CDR2 as FQGNSA. The CDR3 DNA follows: TGTGCCAGCAGCTTAGCCGGGGAGCTGTTTTTT. It yields the protein CASSLAGELFF.